This T cell receptor (beta chain) appears in the sequencing data of a study of CD8 T cells in ankylosing spondylitis. Points from the study as a whole: Ankylosing spondylitis blood appeared to carry a characteristic TCR beta motif of roughly 8 highly homologous variants. From matched ankylosing spondylitis synovial fluid, disease-linked clones were reportedly recovered at significantly enriched levels.

Germline CDR1 reads SGDLS; CDR2 reads YYNGEE. The V and J ends lost 3 bases and 6 bases, in that order; junction bases with no gene match: 9. The CDR3 is 15 amino acids. TCRdb itself ran the 5' RACE reads through MiXCR, one entry per CDR3 protein. The table shows approximately 300,000 distinct CDR3 sequences, with less than 9.5% occurring only once. With respect to this clonotype: Its antigen remains unknown.

The TCR sequence derives from a male donor with ankylosing spondylitis. The sequenced sample consisted of blood, either unsorted or a sorted T cell fraction (not recorded which). This chain joins TRBV9 and TRBJ2-7, with 10 bases lining up with TRBD1. In nucleotides, the CDR3 is TGTGCCAGCAGCGCCGAGACAGGGGGCCTTTCCGAGCAGTACTTC. As protein: CASSAETGGLSEQYF.